This T cell receptor (beta chain) derives from a study of Ad26.COV2.S vaccination and SARS-CoV-2 variants. Looking at the study overall: Administration of Ad26.COV2.S was intramuscular, either once or twice 56 days apart.

The treatment here: over 15 received Ad26.COV2.S at low or high dose, single or two shots; roughly five received placebo; per-sample allocation not given. Vaccine and placebo recipients were sampled on day 63 after the first injection. Germline values: CDR1 WNHNN, CDR2 SYGVQD (reference sequence). V lost 2 bases to trimming and J lost 3 bases; unmatched junction nucleotides: 3. The CDR3 length is 15 residues. Using immunoSEQ multiplex PCR, the repertoire was profiled, and TCRdb retains in-frame clones only, with some absent. Here the sample spans more than 400,000 clones, 92% being singletons. This clonotype was sampled from a person between 18 and 59 years old who received the Ad26.COV2.S COVID-19 vaccine or a placebo. The sequences come from peripheral blood, collected in a trial of Ad26.COV2.S vaccine versus placebo. V and J are TRBV10-1 and TRBJ2-7, with 11 bases aligning to TRBD1. The CDR3 nucleotides are TGCGCCAGCAGTGAGGGTGGGACAGGGGGCTACGAGCAGTACTTC. Amino acid sequence: CASSEGGTGGYEQYF.